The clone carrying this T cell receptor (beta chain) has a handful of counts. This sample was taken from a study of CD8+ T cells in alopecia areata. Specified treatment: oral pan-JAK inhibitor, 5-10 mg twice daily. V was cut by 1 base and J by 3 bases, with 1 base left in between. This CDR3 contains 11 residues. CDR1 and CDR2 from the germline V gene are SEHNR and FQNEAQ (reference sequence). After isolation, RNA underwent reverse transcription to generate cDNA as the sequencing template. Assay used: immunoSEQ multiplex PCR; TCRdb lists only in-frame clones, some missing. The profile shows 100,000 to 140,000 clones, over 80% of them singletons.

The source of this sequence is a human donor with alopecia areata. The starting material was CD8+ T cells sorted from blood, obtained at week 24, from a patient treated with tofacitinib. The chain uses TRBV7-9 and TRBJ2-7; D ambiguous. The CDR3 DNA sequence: TGTGCCAGCAGCTTAGACTACGAGCAGTACTTC. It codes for CASSLDYEQYF.